The T cell receptor (beta chain) described here comes from a study of identical twins (dated by TCRdb to the mid-2010s). For the wider study: TCR alpha and beta repertoires from monozygotic twins, unrelated adults of various ages and cord blood were deep-sequenced to test whether fetal clonotypes persist. To rule out contamination, the twin experiments were replicated at different times with different library preparation protocols.

Overall study outcomes, separate from this receptor: Zero-insertion analyses could be partly confounded by invariant T cells such as MAIT and iNKT, though diverse VJ usage argued against such confounding for most clonotypes. In monozygotic twins, out-of-frame TCR alpha sharing was systematically underestimated by recombination models, although the models agreed with sharing between unrelated individuals. Compared with coincidental sharing between unrelated individuals, out-of-frame TCR alpha sequences shared between twins showed an excess of sequences with low generation probability. Because the same donors could not be followed over many years, conclusions were based on cross-sectional statistical analysis. Abundant cord blood beta clonotypes had fewer insertions, young adult naive repertoires showed a similar but weaker trend, and memory repertoires showed no such trend. The excess sharing between twins in beta out-of-frame sequences was weaker because fewer shared sequences reduced the signal-to-noise ratio.

From its cysteine to its phenylalanine, the CDR3 spans 14 amino acids. Of the read, only the CDR3 DNA is kept; its 42 bases are in frame from base 1. CDR1 is given as MDHEN and CDR2 as SYDVKM, both from the germline V gene. The junction carries 13 bases between V and J, which are trimmed by 5 bases and 6 bases respectively. The library relied on 5' RACE. Sequencing took place on an Illumina HiSeq 2000. Template switching added a universal primer binding site, and the final cDNA carried a unique molecular identifier that allowed TCR cDNA molecules to be counted accurately. Specific primers in the conserved constant-segment region were used to synthesize first-strand cDNA for the TCR alpha and beta chains. Each cDNA library was double barcoded, with a SMART-Mk sample barcode plus Illumina barcodes, to control for contamination. TruSeq adapter sequences and Illumina sample barcodes were added in two successive PCR steps. The Illumina HiSeq platform was used with custom primers to sequence TCR alpha and beta cDNA libraries. Per the original workflow: Unique molecular identifiers were extracted from raw reads with MiGEC, and CDR3 positions were determined with MiXCR. Recombination models were inferred per individual with the repgenHMM and IGoR tools using an EM algorithm. Shared clonotype analysis was performed with the tcR package in R, normalizing sharing by the product of cloneset sizes. Out-of-frame nonproductive sequences were analyzed to study raw recombination free of thymic and clonal selection effects. The public sequencing data were trimmed at Q25 with fastp and processed into clonotypes with MiXCR by TCRdb, which kept only in-frame beta chains. Entries that share a CDR3 protein sequence are merged under the most common genes and DNA. TCRdb's processing, not the study's, gives the V and J calls here. The sample table shows 1.5 million to 2 million distinct CDR3 sequences, and around a third are seen once. The ten largest account for approximately 0.29% of the sample.

Only healthy Caucasian donors were included. Of note for this clonotype: No cognate antigen has been identified for it. The record has no base qualities; no much larger clone is one base away.

This TCR was recovered from a newborn girl in good health. The sample consisted of cord blood. The chain is made from TRBV28 and TRBJ2-2, with the D gene too uncertain to name. The CDR3 loop reads CASSPVIRSGELFF. In nucleotide form, the sequence is TGTGCCAGCAGTCCCGTCATCCGGTCCGGGGAGCTGTTTTTT.